This T cell receptor beta chain was identified in a study of shared clonotypes between healthy human individuals. Per the original data handling: ImmunoSEQ supplied junction-only sequences lacking quality scores, so filtering was different. This table comes from immunoSEQ multiplex PCR, and its TCRdb copy is limited to in-frame clones, with some not included. That table supplies the V and J calls and clone size; D and trimming were determined from the DNA. The data contain a few million clones, roughly nine tenths of them seen just once; the ten biggest clones take up over 0.12%. Donation came from healthy HIV-negative adults that had no recent acute infections or vaccinations. General study results and limits: Among the subsets, naive ones generally showed larger estimated richness than memory ones.

With respect to this clone: No antigen is known for it.

Sequenced sample: naive CD4+ T cells sorted from blood. Documented subset: CD45RA+ positively selected. The source of this sequence is a man between 18 and 35 years old in good health.

Here the CDR3 reads CASSFGATSGGTYEQYF. Here the CDR3 DNA reads TGTGCCAGCAGCTTCGGGGCCACTAGCGGGGGTACCTACGAGCAGTACTTC. V is TRBV11-2 and J is TRBJ2-7; 11 bases line up with TRBD2. This CDR3 is 17 amino acids long. With V trimmed by 3 bases and J by 2 bases, 9 bases remained unmatched. Germline V gene lookup returns CDR1 SGHAT and CDR2 FQNNGV.